The 25 T cell receptor beta chains below were found in one sample sequenced in a study of blood T cell repertoires in COVID-19. Produced via immunoSEQ multiplex PCR; TCRdb's table is partial and in-frame only. The sample shows 60,000 to 85,000 clones, about 69% of them seen only once. Sequencing used peripheral blood. The receptors here all came from a man in his sixties or seventies with acute or convalescent COVID-19.

V is TRBV28 and J is TRBJ2-3; 13 bases are shared with TRBD2. In germline, CDR1 is MDHEN, CDR2 SYDVKM. The trim removed 6 bases at V and 6 bases at J, leaving 9 bases unmatched. This CDR3 is 16 amino acids long. DNA for the CDR3: TGTGCCAGCAGGTTTACTAGCGGGAGGGCCGGGGATACGCAGTATTTT. It is translated as CASRFTSGRAGDTQYF.

This clone was seen a few times. V and J are TRBV6-5 and TRBJ1-2, with 9 bases fitting TRBD1. Germline V lookup: CDR1 MNHEY, CDR2 SVGAGI. CDR3 length: 15 residues. Trimming cost V 7 bases and J 3 bases; bases outside gene matches: 9. CDR3 region: CASNPRTGEDYGYTF. Here the CDR3 DNA reads TGTGCCAGCAACCCCAGGACAGGGGAAGACTATGGCTACACCTTC.

This sequence joins TRBV7-9 and TRBJ1-5; 7 bases are a match to TRBD1. The CDR3 sequence is 14 residues long. Germline CDR1 reads SEHNR; CDR2 reads FQNEAQ (reference sequence). V was clipped by 4 bases and J by 6 bases; unmatched bases: 6. CDR3 amino acids: CASSSQGLGQPQHF. Here the CDR3 DNA reads TGTGCCAGCAGCTCACAGGGGTTGGGTCAGCCCCAGCATTTT.

This chain joins TRBV24-1 and TRBJ2-3, with D possibly matching TRBD2 (5 bases). This CDR3 region has 12 residues. Trimming took off 5 bases at V and 3 bases at J, with 5 bases between the two ends. From germline, CDR1 is KGHDR and CDR2 SFDVKD. CDR3 protein: CATSAGTDTQYF. The CDR3 region has the DNA TGTGCCACCAGTGCGGGAACAGATACGCAGTATTTT.

V and J are TRBV28 and TRBJ1-3; TRBD1 matches 7 bases. This CDR3 is built from 15 residues. Germline lookup yields CDR1 MDHEN and CDR2 SYDVKM. The V segment lost 4 bases and the J segment 5 bases; nucleotides outside the gene matches: 8. In DNA form, the CDR3 reads TGTGCCAGCAGTTCGCCCACGGGACAGAGAAACACCATATATTTT. This translates into CASSSPTGQRNTIYF.

This rearrangement joins TRBV25-1 to TRBJ2-5, with TRBD1 matching over 8 bases. CDR1 and CDR2 (germline): MGHDK, SYGVNS. V shed 6 bases, J shed 5 bases, and the junction held 11 bases outside the gene matches. The CDR3 is 15 residues long. This CDR3 reads CASRADQGAWETQYF. The DNA of the CDR3 is TGTGCCAGCAGAGCTGACCAGGGGGCTTGGGAGACCCAGTACTTC. The full variable domain, rest sourced from reference TRBV25-1 and TRBJ2-5, is EADIYQTPRYLVIGTGKKITLECSQTMGHDKMYWYQQDPGMELHLIHYSYGVNSTEKGDLSSESTVSRIRTEHFPLTLESARPSHTSQYLCASRADQGAWETQYFGPGTRLLVL.

The rearrangement joins TRBV28 to TRBJ1-2, with TRBD1 matching 10 bases. Germline CDR1 is MDHEN and CDR2 is SYDVKM. The CDR3 loop spans 14 amino acids. Germline trimming cut 3 bases from V and 7 bases from J; bases unmatched to any gene: 5. The DNA for the CDR3 is TGTGCCAGCAGTTTTAGACAGGGGGCGTTTGGCTACACCTTC. Its translation: CASSFRQGAFGYTF.

The chain couples TRBV24-1 to TRBJ2-1, with 10 positions matching TRBD1. After removal of 2 bases from V and 3 bases from J, the junction contained 3 bases not matched to a gene. Germline CDR1 is KGHDR and CDR2 is SFDVKD. The CDR3 spans 16 residues. The DNA of the CDR3 is TGTGCCACCAGTGATTCCGGGACAGGGGTCTACAATGAGCAGTTCTTC. It translates to CATSDSGTGVYNEQFF.

This chain connects TRBV6-5 to TRBJ2-4; TRBD1 might be the D (5 bases). V lost 0 bases, J lost 0 bases, and 6 bases lay in between. CDR3 length: 15 amino acids. Germline V gene data show CDR1 as MNHEY and CDR2 as SVGAGI. DNA of the CDR3: TGTGCCAGCAGTTACTCAGGGGTAGCCAAAAACATTCAGTACTTC. This gives the protein CASSYSGVAKNIQYF.

This clone appeared a few times. The chain couples TRBV24-1 to TRBJ2-7; 10 nucleotides line up with TRBD1. V shed 3 bases and J 3 bases; nucleotides not matched to a gene: 4. The CDR3 sequence is 15 residues long. Germline CDR1 and CDR2: KGHDR and SFDVKD. The CDR3 is CATSDPRTGGYEQYF. Written as DNA, the CDR3 is TGTGCCACCAGTGATCCTCGGACAGGGGGCTACGAGCAGTACTTC.

The DNA of the CDR3 is TGCGCCAGCTCCCGGGACAGAGATTATGGCTACACCTTC. Translating gives CASSRDRDYGYTF. The J gene is TRBJ1-2, the V gene TRBV10-1; 7 bases line up with TRBD1. Trimming at V came to 8 bases and at J to 5 bases, leaving 8 bases not matched to a gene. The CDR3 consists of 13 residues. The V gene's germline CDR1 is WNHNN and CDR2 SYGVQD (reference sequence).

The V call is TRBV7-8, the J call TRBJ2-1; 8 positions agree with TRBD2. V lost 2 bases and J lost 4; bases outside the gene matches: 7. The CDR3 has 16 residues. CDR1 is SGHVS and CDR2 is FQNEAQ in the germline V gene. The CDR3 spells CASSLTGGLGYNEQFF. For the CDR3, the DNA is TGTGCCAGCAGCTTAACGGGGGGACTAGGGTACAATGAGCAGTTCTTC.

The rearrangement links TRBV28 to TRBJ1-2; 7 nucleotides align to TRBD1. CDR1 and CDR2 from the germline V gene are MDHEN and SYDVKM. After removal of 6 bases from V and 7 bases from J, the junction contained 5 bases not matched to a gene. The CDR3 extends over 12 amino acids. The CDR3 loop reads CASRGTARGYTF. The CDR3 coding sequence is TGTGCCAGCAGAGGGACAGCACGTGGCTACACCTTC.

This chain connects TRBV27 to TRBJ2-7; 12 positions agree with TRBD2. CDR3 size: 17 residues. Unmatched junction bases numbered 12, after V lost 7 bases and J lost 2 bases. Per the germline V gene, CDR1 is MNHEY and CDR2 is SMNVEV (reference sequence). CDR3 protein: CASTYLTSGSLPYEQYF. The CDR3 nucleotides are TGTGCCAGCACTTACTTGACTAGCGGGAGTCTCCCCTACGAGCAGTACTTC.

The chain joins TRBV5-8 to TRBJ1-5; D not resolved. V was cut by 0 bases and J by 0 bases, with 7 bases left in between. In germline, CDR1 is SGHTS, CDR2 YDEGEE. The length of the CDR3 is 15 residues. The CDR3 region is CASSLGTYSNQPQHF. In DNA form, the CDR3 reads TGTGCCAGCAGCTTGGGCACCTATAGCAATCAGCCCCAGCATTTT.

V is TRBV2 and J is TRBJ1-1, with a tentative D call TRBD1 (5 bases). V dropped 5 bases and J dropped 0 bases, with 7 bases sitting between them. The CDR3 length is 13 residues. The germline gives CDR1 SNHLY, CDR2 FYNNEI. The chain's CDR3 is CASSSDMNTEAFF. The CDR3 DNA reads TGTGCCAGCAGTTCGGACATGAACACTGAAGCTTTCTTT.

The gene calls are TRBV27 and TRBJ1-5, with a tentative D call TRBD1 (5 bases). Trimming cost V 2 bases and J 5 bases, with 10 bases left between them. The CDR3 contains 14 residues. Germline V gene sequence: CDR1 MNHEY, CDR2 SMNVEV (reference sequence). In DNA, the CDR3 is TGTGCCAGCAGTTTAATAGGGGCAGATCAGCCCCAGCATTTT. This encodes CASSLIGADQPQHF.

This clone was seen many times. The chain links TRBV2 to TRBJ2-2, with D maybe TRBD2 (6 bases). CDR1 and CDR2 (germline): SNHLY, FYNNEI. With 5 bases removed from V and 6 bases from J, the gap between germline ends came to 13 bases. This CDR3 contains 14 residues. This CDR3 reads CASSLTRSPGELFF. CDR3 in DNA: TGTGCCAGCAGTCTGACTAGATCTCCCGGGGAGCTGTTTTTT.

The V call is TRBV27, the J call TRBJ1-5; the match to TRBD1 covers 11 bases. The CDR3 contains 15 residues. V was pared by 3 bases and J by 7 bases, with 5 bases of the junction left unmatched. Germline V CDR1 and CDR2: MNHEY, SMNVEV (reference sequence). The CDR3 DNA follows: TGTGCCAGCAGTTTGAAAGGGACAGGGGGGCAGCCCCAGCATTTT. Translated, it gives CASSLKGTGGQPQHF.

The chain joins TRBV5-1 to TRBJ1-2, with 8 positions matching TRBD1. Looked up from germline, CDR1 is SGHRS and CDR2 is YFSETQ. There are 14 residues in the CDR3. V dropped 5 bases and J dropped 3; count of bases not matched to a gene: 6. CDR3 nucleotide sequence: TGCGCCAGCAGACAGACAGGGGACCACTATGGCTACACCTTC. Protein product: CASRQTGDHYGYTF.

Comments on this clone: At one of its ends the junction is not consistent with the germline gene, which may arise from a read error. The chain couples TRBV10-3 to TRBJ2-7, with 12 nucleotides matching TRBD1. This CDR3 has 15 residues. Per the germline V gene, CDR1 is ENHRY and CDR2 is SYGVKD. The DNA of the CDR3 is TGTGCCATCATGAGTGGGACAGGGGGCTCCAACGAGCAGTACTTC. Its protein is CAIMSGTGGSNEQYF.

This rearrangement joins TRBV7-9 to TRBJ2-3; the D gene is possibly TRBD1 (5 bases). V was cut by 4 bases and J by 3 bases, with 11 bases left in between. This CDR3 spans 14 amino acids. The germline gives CDR1 SEHNR, CDR2 FQNEAQ (reference sequence). In DNA, the CDR3 is TGTGCCAGCAGCTCAAGGGGCGCTACAGATACGCAGTATTTT. Translation gives CASSSRGATDTQYF. Full variable domain (remainder filled in from reference TRBV7-9 and TRBJ2-3): DTGVSQNPRHKITKRGQNVTFRCDPISEHNRLYWYRQTLGQGPEFLTYFQNEAQLEKSRLLSDRFSAERPKGSFSTLEIQRTEQGDSAMYLCASSSRGATDTQYFGPGTRLTVL.

J is TRBJ2-1 and V is TRBV19; weak D call: TRBD2 (6 bases). CDR1 LNHDA and CDR2 SQIVND come from the germline V gene (reference sequence). The length of the CDR3 is 14 residues. V was clipped by 3 bases and J by 7 bases, with 13 bases between them. The CDR3 bases are TGTGCCAGTAGTATTTGGGGGACTTCGAATGAGCAGTTCTTC. It translates to CASSIWGTSNEQFF.

The chain is built from TRBV3-1 (or the pseudogene TRBV3-2) and TRBJ2-1; 10 bases fit TRBD2. CDR1 is LGHDT and CDR2 is YNNKEL in the germline V gene (reference sequence). V was pared by 3 bases and J by 7 bases, with 12 bases of the junction left unmatched. CDR3 length: 17 amino acids. As DNA, the CDR3 is TGTGCCAGCAGCCACTCGTATCTAGCGGGAGTAGGGAATGAGCAGTTCTTC. Translated, it gives CASSHSYLAGVGNEQFF.

The V call is TRBV4-1, the J call TRBJ1-1; D is undetermined. Germline values: CDR1 MGHRA, CDR2 YSYEKL. The CDR3 consists of 15 residues. V lost 0 bases to trimming and J lost 2 bases, with 10 bases between them. The CDR3 loop is CASSQDPLPNTEAFF. In DNA form, the CDR3 reads TGCGCCAGCAGCCAAGATCCCCTACCAAACACTGAAGCTTTCTTT.